Detailed here is one TCR beta chain. This sample was included in a study of blood T cell repertoires in COVID-19. Losses at the gene ends were 4 bases for V and 10 bases for J; bases not matched to a gene: 9. Per germline, CDR1 SGHDT and CDR2 YYEEEE. The CDR3 is made up of 15 amino acids. The data were produced by immunoSEQ multiplex PCR, yet TCRdb's version contains in-frame clones alone and is incomplete. The sample holds roughly 250,000 clones; approximately 85% are singletons and the top ten take 3.5% to 4.5%. The sequenced sample consisted of peripheral blood. The chain couples TRBV5-6 to TRBJ2-6; 9 nucleotides line up with TRBD1. The source is a man aged 50-60 years with acute or convalescent COVID-19. DNA for the CDR3: TGTGCCAGCAGCCACACAGGGGGCGCGCTGAACGTCCTGACTTTC. It translates to CASSHTGGALNVLTF.